This record concerns one T cell receptor beta chain sequence. One end of the junction fails to match germline, which may point to a read error. This CDR3 region has 13 residues. CDR1 MNHEY and CDR2 SVGAGI come from the germline V gene. Starting from 500 ng of total RNA, TCR beta cDNA was produced with a primer in the constant region. It was through three nested multiplex PCR rounds of slightly modified ARM-PCR that TCR beta libraries arose. The opening two PCR rounds, nine to eleven cycles each, paired TRBV1-TRBV30 forward primers with a C-beta reverse primer. In TCRdb, the multiplex PCR reads were re-called with MiXCR into one record per CDR3 protein. Of about 180,000 distinct CDR3 sequences listed, 50% to 75% are singletons. This specimen comes from a study of tumor-infiltrating lymphocytes in primary liver carcinoma. Study-level information: Surgery removed the patients' primary liver carcinoma. Participating patients were men and women between 30 and 69 years old. About 3.5 to 8 million productive TCRbeta reads were obtained from the samples, with similar numbers across tissue types.

Germline DNA was extracted alongside blood RNA, which was obtained from unsorted whole blood. Surgery was preceded by the collection of about 4 milliliters of peripheral blood. The rearrangement links TRBV6-5 to TRBJ1-1; D not certain. The sequence came from a man between 35 and 55 years old with primary liver carcinoma and hepatitis B virus infection. Specimen: peripheral blood. DNA for the CDR3: TGTGACAGCAACGGGCTCTCGAACACTGAAGCTTTCTTT. This sequence encodes CDSNGLSNTEAFF.